Listed below are T cell receptor beta chains from one sample, sequenced in a study of cytomegalovirus exposure and HLA in healthy donors. The protocol was immunoSEQ multiplex PCR, while the TCRdb copy is restricted to in-frame clones and leaves out a portion. This sample has 85,000 to 130,000 clones, with approximately 72% found just once. The sequencing sample was made of PBMCs. All receptors come from a male donor in good health and CMV-seropositive. Both conserved end residues are part of each CDR3. D genes are given only for firm matches. For some rows the clone size is stated as once, few or many, or as a class when expanded; others skip it.

D | J | size | V | length | DNA | CDR3
- | TRBJ2-3 | - | TRBV2 | 15 | TGTGCCAGCTCCTTCTTAGGCGGGGGCACAGATACGCAGTATTTT | CASSFLGGGTDTQYF
- | TRBJ2-3 | - | TRBV7-7 | 14 | TGTGCCAGCAGCGTACTGGAGAGCGCAGATACGCAGTATTTT | CASSVLESADTQYF
- | TRBJ2-1 | - | TRBV30 | 20 | TGTGCCTGGAGTGTATTTGCGGGGCTGGTAGGGATAAGCTCCTACAATGAGCAGTTCTTC | CAWSVFAGLVGISSYNEQFF
TRBD2 | TRBJ2-3 | - | TRBV5-4 | 16 | TGTGCCAGCAGCTTGTCGGGCGGGGGGGCGACAGATACGCAGTATTTT | CASSLSGGGATDTQYF
- | TRBJ2-1 | once | TRBV30 | 14 | TGTGCCTGGAGTGTACTACTCCCGGCCAATGAGCAGTTCTTC | CAWSVLLPANEQFF
- | TRBJ2-2 | - | TRBV18 | 12 | TGTGCCAGCTCAGCGGGGACCGGGGAGCTGTTTTTT | CASSAGTGELFF
- | TRBJ1-6 | - | TRBV30 | 15 | TGTGCCTGGGCCCCTTGGCAGGGGCCTGATTCACCCCTCCACTTT | CAWAPWQGPDSPLHF
- | TRBJ2-7 | - | TRBV28 | 14 | TGTGCCAGTTACGACTGGAGGGGTAGGCACGAGCAGTACTTC | CASYDWRGRHEQYF
- | TRBJ1-2 | - | TRBV4-1 | 15 | TGCGCCAGCAGGGGACTGGGGCCCGTTTTAGATGGCTACACCTTC | CASRGLGPVLDGYTF
- | TRBJ2-7 | - | TRBV7-9 | 11 | TGTTCCAGCCAGGGGTCCTACGAGCAGTACTTC | CSSQGSYEQYF
TRBD1 | TRBJ1-2 | once | TRBV7-9 | 16 | TGTGCCAGCAGCCGAGATGGGACAGGGGCCCCCTATGGCTACACCTTC | CASSRDGTGAPYGYTF
TRBD1 | TRBJ1-4 | - | TRBV6-1 | 13 | TGTGCCAGCAACCGGGACAGGGATGAAAAACTGTTTTTT | CASNRDRDEKLFF
- | TRBJ1-1 | - | TRBV7-2 | 14 | TGTGCCAGCAGTCCTAGGGGCAGCTACACTGAAGCTTTCTTT | CASSPRGSYTEAFF
- | TRBJ2-6 | - | TRBV27 | 15 | TGTGCCAGCACCCTTTGGGGAGATGGGGCCAACGTCCTGACTTTC | CASTLWGDGANVLTF
- | TRBJ1-6 | once | TRBV4-1 | 14 | TGCGCCAGCAGGATAATTGGGGGCAATTCACCCCTCCACTTT | CASRIIGGNSPLHF
- | TRBJ1-5 | - | TRBV12-5 | 13 | TGTGCTAGCTCAGGGGATGGCAATCAGCCCCAGCATTTT | CASSGDGNQPQHF
- | TRBJ2-7 | few | TRBV6-4 | 12 | TGTGCCAGCGGGCCGCGGGGCTACGAGCAGTACTTC | CASGPRGYEQYF
- | TRBJ1-4 | once | TRBV25-1 | 16 | TGTGCCAGCAGTGACCGGACGGGGTCTTTTGGGGAAAAACTGTTTTTT | CASSDRTGSFGEKLFF
TRBD2 | TRBJ2-5 | once | TRBV29-1 | 15 | TGCAGCGTTGGCGGGACTAGCGGGGAGGTGGAGACCCAGTACTTC | CSVGGTSGEVETQYF
TRBD1 | TRBJ1-1 | - | TRBV6-6 | 15 | TGTGCCAGCAAACTATCAGGGGGCGCCGGGACTGAAGCTTTCTTT | CASKLSGGAGTEAFF
- | TRBJ1-1 | - | TRBV19 | 15 | TGTGCCAGTAGTAGTGTTGTTGACATGAACACTGAAGCTTTCTTT | CASSSVVDMNTEAFF
- | TRBJ2-3 | few | TRBV30 | 14 | TGTGCCTGGAGTGTACTCGCCCGGGCAGATACGCAGTATTTT | CAWSVLARADTQYF
- | TRBJ2-2 | few | TRBV6-6 | 14 | TGTGCCAGCAGTTTAACATCGAACACCGGGGAGCTGTTTTTT | CASSLTSNTGELFF
- | TRBJ2-5 | once | TRBV29-1 | 13 | TGCAGCGTTGAGGGGGCAGCTCAAGAGACCCAGTACTTC | CSVEGAAQETQYF
- | TRBJ1-1 | - | TRBV25-1 | 15 | TGTGCCAGCAGTGAATGGGGGAGGGGCAACACTGAAGCTTTCTTT | CASSEWGRGNTEAFF
- | TRBJ1-2 | - | TRBV30 | 13 | TGTGCCTGGAGTGTAAGGGGGGGCTATGGCTACACCTTC | CAWSVRGGYGYTF
TRBD2 | TRBJ2-5 | - | TRBV4-3 | 15 | TGCGCCAGCAGCCAAGCTGGACTAGCAGGAGAGACCCAGTACTTC | CASSQAGLAGETQYF
TRBD1 | TRBJ1-3 | - | TRBV6-5 | 14 | TGTGCCAGCAGCCAGACAGGGTCTGGAAACACCATATATTTT | CASSQTGSGNTIYF
TRBD1 | TRBJ1-4 | - | TRBV2 | 13 | TGTGCCAGCGGGGACAGGGGTAGCGAAAAACTGTTTTTT | CASGDRGSEKLFF
- | TRBJ2-7 | - | TRBV19 | 14 | TGTGCCAGTAGTATTGGAGGGCTCTCCTACGAGCAGTACTTC | CASSIGGLSYEQYF
TRBD1 | TRBJ2-1 | - | TRBV10-3 | 11 | TGTGCCACTAAACAGGGGGATGAGCAGTTCTTC | CATKQGDEQFF
- | TRBJ2-7 | - | TRBV5-1 | 16 | TGCGCCAGCAGCCTGGGGTTGCTAATGAGCTCCTACGAGCAGTACTTC | CASSLGLLMSSYEQYF
TRBD2 | TRBJ2-1 | - | TRBV9 | 16 | TGTGCCAGCAGCGGAATGCTAGCGGGGGGGCGTAATGAGCAGTTCTTC | CASSGMLAGGRNEQFF
- | TRBJ2-3 | few | TRBV10-1 | 15 | TGCGCCAGCAGTGAGGCGACAGAAGCCACAGATACGCAGTATTTT | CASSEATEATDTQYF
TRBD1 | TRBJ1-1 | - | TRBV5-1 | 15 | TGCGCCAGCAGCCTTCGGACAGGGTTGGAGTCTGAAGCTTTCTTT | CASSLRTGLESEAFF
TRBD2 | TRBJ2-7 | - | TRBV4-1 | 17 | TGCGCCAGCAGCCAAGATAAGGTAGCGGGGGCGTACGCCGAGCAGTACTTC | CASSQDKVAGAYAEQYF
- | TRBJ1-2 | - | TRBV4-1 | 13 | TGCGCCAGCAGCCTCGGACAGTTCTATGGCTACACCTTC | CASSLGQFYGYTF
TRBD1 | TRBJ1-1 | - | TRBV5-3 | 17 | TGTGCCAGAAGCTTGTGGTACAGGGGAGGAGGGAACACTGAAGCTTTCTTT | CARSLWYRGGGNTEAFF
- | TRBJ2-7 | - | TRBV4-2 | 15 | TGTGCCAGCAGCCAAGTCGGACAGGAGGGCTACGAGCAGTACTTC | CASSQVGQEGYEQYF
- | TRBJ2-3 | - | TRBV5-1 | 12 | TGCGCCAGCAGCGGAGAAGCGGGTACGCAGTATTTT | CASSGEAGTQYF